This paragraph reports one T cell receptor beta chain. Its matching antigen is unknown. The PCR used 60 Vbeta and 13 Jbeta primers. Original processing methods: Unique TCR beta chains totaled about 73 million in a later count, with 8.5 million to 12 million of them shared. Generated by immunoSEQ multiplex PCR, the TCRdb table keeps only in-frame clones and is missing some. The DNA gave D and trimming, while V, J and clone size come from that table. The sample yields approximately 100,000 clones, under 85% seen once. The CDR3 loop spans 15 amino acids. This record comes from a study of cytomegalovirus exposure and HLA in healthy donors. Notes on the study in general: A link between a missense DCLRE1C variant and TCR beta V- and J-gene trimming emerged from a later analysis.

The rearrangement joins TRBV21-1 to TRBJ1-4; the table's D call of TRBD1 was not tested on the DNA. TRBV21-1 is a documented pseudogene. The sequence was collected from a woman in her forties or fifties in good health and CMV-seropositive. The sequenced sample consisted of PBMCs. In DNA, the CDR3 is TGTGCCAGCAGCCCTCCCGGGACAGGGAGTGAAAAACTGTTTTTT. Protein sequence: CASSPPGTGSEKLFF.